This T cell receptor beta chain was documented in a study of blood T cell repertoires in COVID-19. Study context: The origin of the acute and convalescent COVID-19 samples was the United States, Italy and Spain.

Produced via immunoSEQ multiplex PCR; TCRdb's table is partial and in-frame only. The sample carries roughly 70,000 clones, about 69% recorded once. CDR1 SGHNT and CDR2 YYREEE come from the germline V gene (reference sequence). The V segment lost 2 bases and the J segment 7 bases; nucleotides outside the gene matches: 6. The CDR3 is 15 amino acids. The sequenced sample consisted of peripheral blood. This clonotype originated in a man in his 70s with acute or convalescent COVID-19. The rearrangement uses TRBV5-4 and TRBJ2-2; 9 positions agree with TRBD2. The DNA of the CDR3 is TGTGCCAGCAGCTTTTCTAGCGGGACGAACGGGGAGCTGTTTTTT. The encoded protein is CASSFSSGTNGELFF.